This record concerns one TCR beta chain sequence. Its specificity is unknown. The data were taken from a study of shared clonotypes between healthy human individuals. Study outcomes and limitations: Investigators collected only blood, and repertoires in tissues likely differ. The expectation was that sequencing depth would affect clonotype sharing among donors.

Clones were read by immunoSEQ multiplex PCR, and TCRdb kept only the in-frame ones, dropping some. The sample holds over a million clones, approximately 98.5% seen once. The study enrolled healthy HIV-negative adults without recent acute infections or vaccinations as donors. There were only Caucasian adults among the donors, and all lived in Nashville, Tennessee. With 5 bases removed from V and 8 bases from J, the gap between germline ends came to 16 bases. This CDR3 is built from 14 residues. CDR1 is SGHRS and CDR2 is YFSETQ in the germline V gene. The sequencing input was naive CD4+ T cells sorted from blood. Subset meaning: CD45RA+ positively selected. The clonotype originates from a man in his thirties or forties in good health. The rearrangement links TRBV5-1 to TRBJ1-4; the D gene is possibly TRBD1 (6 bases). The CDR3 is CASRDRGGSEKLFF. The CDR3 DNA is TGCGCCAGCAGGGACCGAGGGGGTTCCGAAAAACTGTTTTTT.